Reported below is one T cell receptor beta chain. Its specificity is not known. The entry originates in a study of T cell repertoires in cytomegalovirus infection. Looking at the study overall: HLA-C-restricted CMV epitopes, recently identified, and well-studied HLA-B-restricted ones were used by the study. General observations from the study: In two of eight donors, the top clonotype was HLA-C-restricted CMV-specific.

In TCRdb, the reads were re-called with MiXCR into one record per CDR3 protein. The data hold a few hundred thousand distinct CDR3 sequences, with around two fifths observed a single time. This sample comprised cultured PBMCs, obtained from culture after CMV antigen stimulation. The sequence was obtained from a human donor in good health (CMV status not recorded). Some clones in this sample may be carry-over from other donors' samples.

The CDR3, as DNA: TGTGCCGCGACGGGGCAACAAGAGACCCAGTACTTC. It translates to CAATGQQETQYF. V is TRBV28 and J is TRBJ2-5; D assignment may be TRBD1 or TRBD2 (5 bases each). Trimming took 11 bases from V and 2 from J, leaving 12 bases between them. Germline-derived CDR1 and CDR2 are MDHEN and SYDVKM. The CDR3 runs 12 residues.